The entry that follows covers one TCR beta chain sequence. The antigen remains unidentified. Germline V gene lookup returns CDR1 LNHNV and CDR2 YYDKDF (reference sequence). The CDR3 is made up of 13 amino acids. Trimming took off 0 bases at V and 7 bases at J, with 10 bases between the two ends. This entry comes from a study of cytomegalovirus exposure and HLA in healthy donors. General study findings and limits: Earlier findings revealed that most TCR beta V segments proved productive either about 90% or about 30% of the time.

The study ran its PCR with 60 Vbeta and 13 Jbeta primers. Sequencing used immunoSEQ multiplex PCR; TCRdb keeps in-frame clones, though not all of them. The sample has 82,000 or so clones; 10% are singletons. The sample was PBMCs. The V call is TRBV15, the J call TRBJ2-7, with no clear D. The sequence came from a man aged 55 to 70 in good health and CMV-seropositive. The CDR3 DNA is TGTGCCACCAGCAGAGATGTAGTCGTGGAGCAGTACGTC. It yields the protein CATSRDVVVEQYV.